This T cell receptor (beta chain) comes out of a study of shared clonotypes between healthy human individuals. Clones were read by immunoSEQ multiplex PCR, and TCRdb kept only the in-frame ones, dropping some. Of about 2,500,000 clones in the sample, just over 90% were seen once. Germline CDR1 reads MNHNS; CDR2 reads SASEGT. The CDR3 loop spans 18 amino acids. The germline V and J ends were trimmed by 2 bases and 0 bases, with 20 bases remaining between them. The origin of this receptor is a man younger than 35 in good health. Material: naive CD4+ T cells sorted from blood. Subset reported: CD45RA+ positively selected. The J gene is TRBJ2-7, the V gene TRBV6-1; D tentatively reads TRBD1 or TRBD2 (5 bases each). Written as DNA, the CDR3 is TGTGCCAGCAGTGAAAGCGGATGGGGCAGGGCACGCTCCTACGAGCAGTACTTC. Translating gives CASSESGWGRARSYEQYF.